Each of the 18 T cell receptor beta chains below was sequenced from the same sample in a study of CD8+ T cells in alopecia areata. Extraction and reverse transcription of RNA yielded cDNA as the sequencing template. Assay: immunoSEQ multiplex PCR; the TCRdb copy retains only in-frame clones and omits some. The data hold under 200,000 clones, with less than 80% observed a single time. Treatment of the sample: oral pan-JAK inhibitor, 5-10 mg twice daily. The material sequenced was CD4+ T cells sorted from blood, taken at week 24, from a patient treated with tofacitinib. The receptor source for this set is a human donor with alopecia areata.

This clone was detected a few times. This chain uses TRBV6-5 with TRBJ1-2, with D unclear. The CDR3 consists of 12 residues. In germline, CDR1 is MNHEY, CDR2 SVGAGI. Trimming cost V 9 bases and J 4 bases, with 12 bases left between them. CDR3 residues: CASQAGGYGYTF. In nucleotides, the CDR3 is TGTGCCAGTCAGGCAGGCGGCTATGGCTACACCTTC.

This clone was picked up a small number of times. The chain is built from TRBV5-1 and TRBJ2-7, with D perhaps matching TRBD2 (5 bases). The germline CDR1 and CDR2 sequences are SGHRS and YFSETQ. V was pared by 4 bases and J by 7 bases, with 18 bases between. The CDR3 has 14 residues. CDR3 coding DNA: TGCGCCAGCAGCGCCGGACGGGCGGAGCGGGAGCAGTACTTC. Amino acids: CASSAGRAEREQYF.

This clone came up a few times. The chain has TRBV29-1 and TRBJ1-5, with a possible D match to TRBD1 (5 bases). CDR3 length equals 13 residues. V lost 4 bases and J 5 bases, leaving 12 bases between the germline ends. Looked up from germline, CDR1 is SQVTM and CDR2 is ANQGSEA. The chain's CDR3 is CSVGGQGDQPQHF. Written as DNA, the CDR3 is TGCAGCGTTGGGGGTCAGGGTGATCAGCCCCAGCATTTT.

The J gene is TRBJ2-3, the V gene TRBV11-2; no firm D call. CDR1 and CDR2 from the germline V gene are SGHAT and FQNNGV. Trimming stripped 4 bases from V and 2 bases from J, with 4 bases between. The CDR3 extends over 12 amino acids. The CDR3 loop is CASSSTTDTQYF. DNA for the CDR3: TGTGCCAGCAGCTCCACCACAGATACGCAGTATTTT.

This chain connects TRBV29-1 to TRBJ2-3; D is tentatively TRBD1 or TRBD2 (6 bases each). V lost 4 bases, J lost 6 bases, and 11 bases lay in between. The CDR3 contains 12 residues. Germline V gives CDR1 SQVTM, CDR2 ANQGSEA. The CDR3 DNA is TGCAGCGTTGCATGGGGGGCTGATACGCAGTATTTT. This translates into CSVAWGADTQYF.

This clone showed up many times. V is TRBV4-1 and J is TRBJ1-1, with no clear D. Trimming removed 0 bases from V and 6 bases from J, with 20 bases in between. CDR1 and CDR2 from the germline V gene are MGHRA and YSYEKL. The CDR3 contains 17 residues. CDR3 coding DNA: TGCGCCAGCAGCCAAGACGGTCTCTCCACCTGGAGCCCTGAAGCTTTCTTT. Residues: CASSQDGLSTWSPEAFF.

Only a few counts were recorded for this clone. This sequence joins TRBV21-1 and TRBJ1-2. TRBV21-1 is listed as a pseudogene. This CDR3 is built from 15 residues. CDR3 nucleotides: TGTGCCAGCAGCAAAGTAGCAGACCCTCCTTATGGCTACACCTTC. Its protein product is CASSKVADPPYGYTF.

This clone was detected a few times. The chain uses TRBV29-1 and TRBJ2-2, with D hard to call. The CDR3 is 13 amino acids. From germline, CDR1 is SQVTM and CDR2 ANQGSEA. Trimming shortened V by 7 bases and J by 5 bases, and 14 bases separated the two germline ends. This CDR3 is CSASTQNTGELFF. The CDR3 DNA reads TGCAGCGCATCCACCCAGAATACCGGGGAGCTGTTTTTT.

This chain connects TRBV15 to TRBJ1-1, with D possibly matching TRBD1 (5 bases). The CDR3 is made up of 15 amino acids. Per the germline V gene, CDR1 is LNHNV and CDR2 is YYDKDF (reference sequence). Trimming stripped 1 base from V and 5 bases from J, with 14 bases between. The CDR3 reads CATSRVGGEWTEAFF. CDR3 bases: TGTGCCACCAGCAGAGTTGGGGGGGAGTGGACTGAAGCTTTCTTT.

V gene TRBV9 combines with J gene TRBJ2-5; 9 positions match TRBD1. The V gene's germline CDR1 is SGDLS and CDR2 YYNGEE. The CDR3 is 15 residues long. Germline trimming cut 1 base from V and 4 bases from J; bases unmatched to any gene: 5. The CDR3 bases are TGTGCCAGCAGCGTAAATACAGGGGGCGTAGAGACCCAGTACTTC. This sequence encodes CASSVNTGGVETQYF.

In its sample, this clone was seen once. The J gene is TRBJ1-2, the V gene TRBV9; D remains ambiguous. The CDR3 is 13 residues long. Germline values: CDR1 SGDLS, CDR2 YYNGEE. The V end was cut by 0 bases, the J end by 7 bases, with 10 bases between. The CDR3 DNA reads TGTGCCAGCAGCGTAGATCCCTCGGGTGGCTACACCTTC. This encodes CASSVDPSGGYTF.

The chain has TRBV29-1 and TRBJ2-2, with D possibly called TRBD1 or TRBD2 (5 bases each). Germline V gene lookup returns CDR1 SQVTM and CDR2 ANQGSEA. CDR3 length: 15 residues. Between the trimmed V and J ends, which lost 7 bases and 0 bases, there was a span of 15 bases. The DNA of the CDR3 is TGCAGCGCCGATGTCCGGGGCGCGAACACCGGGGAGCTGTTTTTT. Amino acid sequence: CSADVRGANTGELFF.

J is TRBJ1-2 and V is TRBV29-1; tentative D call: TRBD1 (5 bases). The germline gives CDR1 SQVTM, CDR2 ANQGSEA. V lost 7 bases to trimming and J lost 7 bases, with 16 bases between them. The CDR3 contains 12 residues. This CDR3 is CSAPESGGGYTF. Written as DNA, the CDR3 is TGCAGCGCCCCAGAATCCGGGGGTGGCTACACCTTC.

This chain joins TRBV6-1 and TRBJ1-1, with a tentative D call TRBD1 (6 bases). This CDR3 has 12 amino acids. Trimming took 3 bases from V and 6 from J, leaving 8 bases between them. The germline CDR1 and CDR2 sequences are MNHNS and SASEGT. In DNA form, the CDR3 reads TGTGCCAGCAGTGACGGGGGCCCTGAAGCTTTCTTT. It is translated as CASSDGGPEAFF.

The chain is built from TRBV25-1 and TRBJ2-4; D could derive from TRBD1 or TRBD2 (6 bases each). Trimming shortened V by 3 bases and J by 1 base, and 13 bases separated the two germline ends. CDR1 and CDR2 from the germline V gene are MGHDK and SYGVNS. CDR3 size: 16 residues. For the CDR3, the DNA is TGTGCCAGCAGTGACGGGGGCGCGGGGGCCAAAAACATTCAGTACTTC. Protein product: CASSDGGAGAKNIQYF.

CDR3 amino acids: CASSPQTGATEAFF. The DNA for the CDR3 is TGTGCCAGCTCACCACAAACAGGGGCTACTGAAGCTTTCTTT. The genes are TRBV18 and TRBJ1-1, with 7 bases identical to TRBD1. The CDR3 runs to 14 residues. J was trimmed by 5 bases and V by 1 base; bases with no gene match: 4. Germline-derived CDR1 and CDR2 are KGHSH and LQKENI.

This chain joins TRBV9 and TRBJ2-5; D might be TRBD1 or TRBD2, each matching 5 bases. With 4 bases removed from V and 5 bases from J, the gap between germline ends came to 12 bases. Germline V lookup: CDR1 SGDLS, CDR2 YYNGEE. This CDR3 comprises 13 residues. The CDR3 loop is CASSRGDVETQYF. The CDR3 DNA reads TGTGCCAGCAGCCGAGGGGATGTTGAGACCCAGTACTTC.

The J gene is TRBJ2-3, the V gene TRBV5-1, with D perhaps matching TRBD2 (5 bases). The CDR3 contains 15 residues. Per germline, CDR1 SGHRS and CDR2 YFSETQ. The ends were cut back, 8 bases at V and 2 bases at J, with 18 bases in the middle. The DNA of the CDR3 is TGCGCCAGTAACCGATTGGAGCGGACCACAGATACGCAGTATTTT. Its protein is CASNRLERTTDTQYF.